This T cell receptor beta chain was captured in a study of Graves' ophthalmopathy and Graves' hyperthyroidism. The authors amplified TCR beta CDR3 regions, and they did so from RNA transcripts for repertoire sequencing. First-round RT-PCR with HTBI primers preceded a second-round multiplex PCR. TCRdb fed the multiplex PCR reads into MiXCR, producing one record per CDR3 protein. The sample lists 500,000 to 600,000 distinct CDR3 sequences, under 45% occurring once. The CDR3 loop spans 14 amino acids. CDR1 is SGHRS and CDR2 is YFSETQ in the germline V gene. There are many counts of this clonotype. At one end, the junction sequence differs from germline, possibly due to a read error.

The source is an adult man with Graves' hyperthyroidism. The V and J genes are TRBV5-1 and TRBJ1-1; D gene unclear. Sample: peripheral blood or thyroid tissue (not recorded which). The CDR3 protein is CASSFSGANTEAFF. CDR3 DNA: TGTGCCAGCAGTTTTTCGGGAGCGAACACTGAAGCTTTCTTT. The whole variable domain, remainder taken from reference TRBV5-1 and TRBJ1-1, is KAGVTQTPRYLIKTRGQQVTLSCSPISGHRSVSWYQQTPGQGLQFLFEYFSETQRNKGNFPGRFSGRQFSNSRSEMNVSTLELGDSALYLCASSFSGANTEAFFGQGTRLTVV.